This T cell receptor beta chain was captured by sequencing in a study of shared clonotypes between healthy human individuals. Germline values: CDR1 SGHVS, CDR2 FQNEAQ. This CDR3 contains 15 residues. V was shortened by 4 bases and J by 0 bases, with 7 bases between the two germline ends. At deep level, the assay was performed. Assay used: immunoSEQ multiplex PCR; TCRdb lists only in-frame clones, some missing. Of about 490,000 clones in the sample, approximately 79% were seen once. This chain uses TRBV7-8 with TRBJ2-6; D is uncertain. This clonotype originated in a woman in her 40s in good health. Some clones in this sample may be carry-over from other donors' samples. Material: PBMCs. For the CDR3, the DNA is TGTGCCAGCAGCTATCAATCCTCTGGGGCCAACGTCCTGACTTTC. It encodes CASSYQSSGANVLTF.